A single T cell receptor beta chain is shown here with its context. Its matching antigen is unknown. ViraFEST assay sequencing came after antigen-specific CD4+ T cells were expanded with viral peptide pools. Cultured cells yielded isolated CD4+ T cells after around 10 days. Nucleocapsid antibodies were negative in the vaccine recipients, who had never had SARS-CoV-2 infection. IL-2 at about 9.7 IU/ml and peptides at about 10 ug/ml were added to cultured PBMC, around 2.2 million per well. These data originate in a study of vaccination effects on CD4 cells after COVID-19. For the study at large: Participants got two doses of BNT162b2 or mRNA-1273 vaccine. Regarding the study as a whole: Infection-derived and vaccine-derived clones contracted markedly late after vaccination.

Repertoires were generated with immunoSEQ multiplex PCR, while TCRdb's copy carries only in-frame clones and drops some. The sample lists 50,000 to 65,000 clones; 75% to 80% were seen once. This CDR3 comprises 12 residues. Trimming cost V 5 bases and J 3 bases, with 8 bases left between them. Germline V lookup: CDR1 SGDLS, CDR2 YYNGEE. This chain uses TRBV9 with TRBJ1-2, with D perhaps matching TRBD1 (5 bases). The receptor was isolated from a human donor who received a COVID-19 vaccine. The sample in question was CD4+ T cells from PBMCs cultured with HCoV-OC43 spike peptides, obtained before COVID-19 vaccination. Subset meaning: HCoV-OC43 spike overlapping peptide pool stimulation. CDR3 coding DNA: TGTGCCAGCAGGGGGGTTGACTATGGCTACACCTTC. Protein product: CASRGVDYGYTF.